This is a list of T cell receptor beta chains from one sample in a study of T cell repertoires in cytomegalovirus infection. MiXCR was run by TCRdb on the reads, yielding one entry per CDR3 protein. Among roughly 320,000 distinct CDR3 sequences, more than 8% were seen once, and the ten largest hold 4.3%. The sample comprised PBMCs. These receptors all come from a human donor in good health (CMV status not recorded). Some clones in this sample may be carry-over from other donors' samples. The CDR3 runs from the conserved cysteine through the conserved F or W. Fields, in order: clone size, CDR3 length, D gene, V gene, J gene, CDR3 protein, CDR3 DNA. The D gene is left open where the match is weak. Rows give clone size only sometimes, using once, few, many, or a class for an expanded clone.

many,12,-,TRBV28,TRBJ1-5,CAIEGLNQPQHF,TGTGCCATCGAGGGGCTCAATCAGCCCCAGCATTTT
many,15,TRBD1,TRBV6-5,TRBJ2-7,CASSYSGTGSYEQYF,TGTGCCAGCAGTTACTCCGGGACAGGGTCCTACGAGCAGTACTTC
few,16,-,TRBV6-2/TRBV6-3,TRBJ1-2,CASSYFTPAGNGGYTF,TGTGCCAGCAGTTACTTCACCCCTGCAGGGAACGGCGGCTACACCTTC
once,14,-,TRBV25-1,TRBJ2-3,CASSEEQSTDTQYF,TGTGCCAGCAGTGAGGAACAGAGCACAGATACGCAGTATTTT
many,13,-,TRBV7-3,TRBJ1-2,CASSLPGGESYTF,TGTGCCAGCAGCCTACCGGGGGGCGAAAGCTACACCTTC
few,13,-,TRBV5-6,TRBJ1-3,CASSLRGTRGADF,TGTGCCAGCAGCCTGAGGGGAACGCGAGGCGCCGATTTT
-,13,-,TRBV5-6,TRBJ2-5,CASSSNIQETQYF,TGTGCCAGCAGCTCAAACATTCAAGAGACCCAGTACTTC
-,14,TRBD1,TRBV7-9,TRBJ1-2,CASSLNRGPSGYTF,TGTGCCAGCAGCTTAAACAGGGGGCCAAGCGGCTACACCTTC
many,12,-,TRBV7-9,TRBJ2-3,CASSRVWDTQYF,TGTGCCAGCAGCCGGGTATGGGATACGCAGTATTTT
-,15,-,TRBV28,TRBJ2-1,CASSLGLPGADEQFF,TGTGCCAGCAGTTTAGGGCTCCCAGGAGCAGACGAGCAGTTCTTC
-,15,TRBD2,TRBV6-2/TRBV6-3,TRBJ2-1,CASSSSGRAGSEQFF,TGTGCCAGCAGTTCTAGCGGGAGGGCCGGAAGTGAGCAGTTCTTC
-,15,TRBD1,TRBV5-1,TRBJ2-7,CASSFSPTGLIEQYF,TGCGCCAGCAGCTTTTCTCCGACAGGGCTTATTGAGCAGTACTTC
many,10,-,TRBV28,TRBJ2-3,CASGWDTQYF,TGTGCCAGCGGTTGGGATACGCAGTATTTT
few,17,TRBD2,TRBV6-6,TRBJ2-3,CASSGGLAGVTTDTQYF,TGTGCCAGCAGTGGGGGACTAGCGGGAGTTACCACAGATACGCAGTATTTT
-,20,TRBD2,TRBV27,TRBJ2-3,CASSLKPGLARGTPTDTQYF,TGTGCCAGCAGTCTAAAACCGGGACTAGCGAGAGGTACTCCCACAGATACGCAGTATTTT
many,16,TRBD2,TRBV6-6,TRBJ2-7,CASSPGGLAIPYEQYF,TGTGCCAGCAGTCCGGGGGGACTAGCGATCCCCTACGAGCAGTACTTC
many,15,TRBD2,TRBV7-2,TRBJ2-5,CASSPSGGVDETQYF,TGTGCCAGCAGCCCAAGCGGGGGGGTGGATGAGACCCAGTACTTC
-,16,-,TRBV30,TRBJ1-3,CAWSVRGGISGNTIYF,TGTGCCTGGAGTGTACGGGGAGGGATCTCTGGAAACACCATATATTTT
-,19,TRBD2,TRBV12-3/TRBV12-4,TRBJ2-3,CASSSRSSGSPLRRDTQYF,TGTGCCAGCAGTTCTCGTTCTAGCGGTTCTCCGTTAAGGAGAGATACGCAGTATTTT
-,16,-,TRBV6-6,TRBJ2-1,CASSYDAGAPYNEQFF,TGTGCCAGCAGTTACGACGCGGGGGCCCCCTACAATGAGCAGTTCTTC
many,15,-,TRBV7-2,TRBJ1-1,CASSLVRAGNTEAFF,TGTGCCAGCAGCTTAGTGAGGGCGGGCAACACTGAAGCTTTCTTT
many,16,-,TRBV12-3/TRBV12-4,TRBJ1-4,CASSFTPFATNEKLFF,TGTGCCAGCAGTTTTACTCCGTTTGCAACTAATGAAAAACTGTTTTTT